This T cell receptor (beta chain) derives from a study of T cell clonality in common variable immunodeficiency. Overall study results and limits: Compared with healthy controls, CVID subjects showed increased TCRbeta clonality, mostly in about a third.

In its sample, this clone was seen many times. Its antigen is as yet unknown. The CDR3 goes on 3 residues after the read ends, and that part is filled in from the germline J gene. Some clones are missing from TCRdb's copy, which holds only in-frame ones; the method was immunoSEQ multiplex PCR. The sample includes some 42,000 clones, none of them occurring once. V lost 1 base to trimming and J lost 1 base, with 5 bases between them. Germline V lookup: CDR1 SEHNR, CDR2 FQNEAQ (reference sequence). CDR3 size: 14 residues. The rearrangement uses TRBV7-9 and TRBJ2-1; perhaps TRBD1 as D (5 bases). The source material was peripheral blood mononuclear cells. This TCR came from a person aged 18 to 70 in good health. CDR3: CASSLDRSYNEQFF. The part of the CDR3 DNA that was read is TGTGCCAGCAGCTTAGACAGGTCCTACAATGAG.